This TCR beta chain was retrieved from a study of neurological immune-mediated disorders. Across the study: Of the multiple sclerosis patients, some 34 in total, some 30 were relapsing-remitting and 3 were secondary progressive.

The time point: longitudinal time-point 3. For the unsorted libraries, 2 million PBMCs stored at -80 C served as input. With 10-nucleotide random UMIs included, cDNA was synthesized by 5'RACE. TCRdb itself ran the 5' RACE reads through MiXCR, one entry per CDR3 protein. The sample shows some 89,000 distinct CDR3 sequences, approximately 4.3% of them seen only once. CDR1 and CDR2 from the germline V gene are SGHRS and YFSETQ. The CDR3 length is 15 residues. V was shortened by 2 bases and J by 2 bases, with 8 bases between the two germline ends. This clonotype appeared many times. The V and J genes are TRBV5-1 and TRBJ2-6, with D possibly being TRBD2 (5 bases). This sequence originates from a woman aged 60-70 years with multiple sclerosis. The source material was PBMCs. CDR3 amino acids: CASSLVGAGANVLTF. CDR3 coding DNA: TGCGCCAGCAGCTTAGTGGGAGCTGGGGCCAACGTCCTGACTTTC.